Listed here are 20 T cell receptor beta chains from one sample, sequenced in a study of blood T cell repertoires in COVID-19. Method: immunoSEQ multiplex PCR; TCRdb's copy keeps in-frame clones and lacks some. Among more than 400,000 clones, 80% to 90% were seen once, and the ten largest hold approximately 2.9%. Sequenced sample: peripheral blood. All receptors derive from a human donor in a cohort sampled during active COVID-19.

The genes are TRBV11-2 and TRBJ2-3; D is perhaps TRBD1 (6 bases). This CDR3 has 14 residues. V lost 5 bases to trimming and J lost 5 bases, with 14 bases between them. The germline V gene encodes CDR1 SGHAT and CDR2 FQNNGV. The CDR3 DNA reads as TGTGCCAGCAGCCCCTGGGACAATCGAGATACGCAGTATTTT. Amino acid sequence: CASSPWDNRDTQYF.

This clone was seen just once. The chain employs TRBV18 and TRBJ1-1; TRBD1 matches 8 bases. Per germline, CDR1 KGHSH and CDR2 LQKENI. Germline trimming cut 3 bases from V and 0 bases from J; bases unmatched to any gene: 3. The CDR3 covers 15 residues. CDR3: CASSPQGALNTEAFF. The CDR3 DNA reads as TGTGCCAGCTCACCCCAGGGGGCGTTGAACACTGAAGCTTTCTTT.

The genes are TRBV3-1 (or the pseudogene TRBV3-2) and TRBJ2-1; D remains unclear. Germline V CDR1 and CDR2: LGHDT, YNNKEL (reference sequence). The V end lost 3 bases, the J end lost 5 bases, and 17 bases lay between the germline ends. CDR3 length: 16 residues. The DNA of the CDR3 is TGTGCCAGCAGCCACACTCGTGGCCTCGGAGACAATGAGCAGTTCTTC. This encodes CASSHTRGLGDNEQFF.

The rearrangement links TRBV7-2 to TRBJ2-2, with 13 bases identical to TRBD2. Germline trimming cut 5 bases from V and 4 bases from J; bases unmatched to any gene: 4. This CDR3 comprises 16 residues. The germline gives CDR1 SGHTA, CDR2 FQGNSA. CDR3 region: CASSTRLAGGTGELFF. The DNA of the CDR3 is TGTGCCAGCAGCACACGACTAGCGGGAGGCACCGGGGAGCTGTTTTTT.

The J gene is TRBJ1-2, the V gene TRBV7-2; D unresolved. Germline loops: CDR1 SGHTA, CDR2 FQGNSA. The CDR3 is 13 amino acids. With 5 bases removed from V and 4 bases from J, the gap between germline ends came to 11 bases. The CDR3 spells CASSPGTAYGYTF. The CDR3 bases are TGTGCCAGCAGCCCAGGCACGGCCTATGGCTACACCTTC. The full variable domain, rest sourced from reference TRBV7-2 and TRBJ1-2, is GAGVSQSPSNKVTEKGKDVELRCDPISGHTALYWYRQSLGQGLEFLIYFQGNSAPDKSGLPSDRFSAERTGGSVSTLTIQRTQQEDSAVYLCASSPGTAYGYTFGSGTRLTVV.

This clone was counted only a few times. The CDR3 loop reads CAISPNSGVPYEQYF. CDR3 bases: TGTGCCATCAGTCCCAATAGCGGAGTTCCCTACGAGCAGTACTTC. J is TRBJ2-7 and V is TRBV10-3; TRBD2 is a possible D gene (6 bases). CDR3 length: 15 amino acids. Trimming took 5 bases from V and 2 from J, leaving 16 bases between them. Looked up from germline, CDR1 is ENHRY and CDR2 is SYGVKD.

V and J are TRBV24-1 and TRBJ2-5; 11 bases are shared with TRBD2. V shed 7 bases, J shed 1 base, and the junction held 4 bases outside the gene matches. In germline, CDR1 is KGHDR, CDR2 SFDVKD. The CDR3 loop spans 15 amino acids. The CDR3 loop is CATSTTSGGQETQYF. The CDR3 DNA reads TGTGCCACCAGCACAACTAGCGGGGGCCAAGAGACCCAGTACTTC.

V usage is TRBV28 and J usage is TRBJ1-1; D gene uncertain. The CDR3 runs 16 residues. Trimming took off 1 base at V and 1 base at J, with 13 bases between the two ends. The germline CDR1 and CDR2 sequences are MDHEN and SYDVKM. CDR3 sequence (DNA): TGTGCCAGCAGTTTATTGTCGGAGATTGAGAACACTGAAGCTTTCTTT. Amino acid sequence: CASSLLSEIENTEAFF.

The chain uses TRBV9 and TRBJ2-2, with a possible D match to TRBD1 (5 bases). This CDR3 has 14 residues. Trimming cost V 0 bases and J 3 bases, with 6 bases left between them. From germline, CDR1 is SGDLS and CDR2 YYNGEE. CDR3 in amino acids: CASSVEGYTGELFF. The CDR3 DNA follows: TGTGCCAGCAGCGTAGAGGGGTACACCGGGGAGCTGTTTTTT.

This chain connects TRBV28 to TRBJ1-5; 7 bases line up with TRBD1. This CDR3 is built from 20 residues. The germline V gene encodes CDR1 MDHEN and CDR2 SYDVKM. V dropped 8 bases and J dropped 1; count of bases not matched to a gene: 23. CDR3 residues: CASYAVGGTAKVGSNQPQHF. DNA of the CDR3: TGTGCCAGCTATGCCGTTGGGGGGACAGCAAAGGTTGGGAGCAATCAGCCCCAGCATTTT.

V and J are TRBV15 and TRBJ1-1; D gene uncertain. CDR3 size: 16 residues. Trimming cost V 5 bases and J 1 base, with 17 bases left between them. Germline CDR1 reads LNHNV; CDR2 reads YYDKDF (reference sequence). CDR3 sequence reads: CATSWERRGPNTEAFF. As DNA, the CDR3 is TGTGCCACCAGCTGGGAGCGGAGAGGGCCGAACACTGAAGCTTTCTTT.

V and J are TRBV3-1 (or the pseudogene TRBV3-2) and TRBJ1-4; tentative D call: TRBD1 (5 bases). The CDR3 runs 14 residues. The V end was cut by 4 bases, the J end by 6 bases, with 12 bases between. From germline, CDR1 is LGHDT and CDR2 YNNKEL (reference sequence). The CDR3 region is CASSRGAGDEKLFF. CDR3 sequence (DNA): TGTGCCAGCAGCCGAGGGGCGGGGGATGAAAAACTGTTTTTT.

The chain employs TRBV6-5 and TRBJ2-7, with a weak D call TRBD1 (6 bases). Germline V gene data show CDR1 as MNHEY and CDR2 as SVGAGI. The CDR3 sequence is 14 residues long. The V and J ends lost 2 bases and 3 bases respectively, with 11 bases between them. CDR3 in amino acids: CASSYSARGYEQYF. For the CDR3, the DNA is TGTGCCAGCAGTTACAGCGCCAGGGGCTACGAGCAGTACTTC.

This rearrangement joins TRBV9 to TRBJ2-1, with 7 bases matching TRBD2. CDR3 length equals 15 residues. V gave up 4 bases and J gave up 5 bases; unmatched junction bases: 9. CDR1 and CDR2 (germline): SGDLS, YYNGEE. The CDR3 loop is CASSHRGGSDNEQFF. CDR3 coding DNA: TGTGCCAGCAGCCACAGAGGCGGGAGCGACAATGAGCAGTTCTTC.

The chain employs TRBV4-2 and TRBJ2-7, with 9 nucleotides matching TRBD2. Per germline, CDR1 LGHNA and CDR2 YNFKEQ. The CDR3 covers 17 residues. The junction had 8 bases not matched to a gene; V was cut back by 0 bases and J by 2 bases. DNA of the CDR3: TGTGCCAGCAGCCAAGATTCGTCGGCTAGCGGGACCTACGAGCAGTACTTC. It translates to CASSQDSSASGTYEQYF.

The chain recombines TRBV29-1 with TRBJ2-7, with D perhaps TRBD2 (6 bases). The CDR3 spans 13 residues. The V end lost 4 bases, the J end lost 2 bases, and 12 bases lay between the germline ends. CDR1 SQVTM and CDR2 ANQGSEA come from the germline V gene. The CDR3 sequence is CSVGLDSPYEQYF. The CDR3 DNA reads as TGCAGCGTTGGACTAGACAGCCCCTACGAGCAGTACTTC.

The CDR3 spells CSATRQGYGQETQYF. DNA for the CDR3: TGCAGCGCAACCAGACAGGGGTATGGGCAAGAGACCCAGTACTTC. The V gene is TRBV29-1, the J gene TRBJ2-5; 8 nucleotides line up with TRBD1. V dropped 7 bases and J dropped 2; count of bases not matched to a gene: 12. This CDR3 contains 15 residues. The germline V gene encodes CDR1 SQVTM and CDR2 ANQGSEA.

The chain has TRBV5-1 and TRBJ2-7, with unresolved D. The CDR3 is 12 residues long. Germline V gives CDR1 SGHRS, CDR2 YFSETQ. The germline V and J ends were trimmed by 3 bases and 4 bases, with 8 bases remaining between them. The CDR3 DNA is TGCGCCAGCAGCTCAGTTCAATACGAGCAGTACTTC. This encodes CASSSVQYEQYF.

V is TRBV6-5 and J is TRBJ1-2; TRBD1 matches 8 bases. With V trimmed by 7 bases and J by 6 bases, 13 bases remained unmatched. Germline CDR1 and CDR2: MNHEY and SVGAGI. There are 15 residues in the CDR3. CDR3 residues: CASTDSMGTGHGYTF. CDR3 nucleotide sequence: TGTGCCAGCACCGACTCAATGGGGACAGGACATGGCTACACCTTC.

The chain is built from TRBV7-2 and TRBJ1-2; D gene unclear. The CDR3 is made up of 15 amino acids. V was clipped by 4 bases and J by 5 bases, with 17 bases between them. Looked up from germline, CDR1 is SGHTA and CDR2 is FQGNSA. CDR3 sequence: CASSYGIGSFYGYTF. CDR3 sequence (DNA): TGTGCCAGCAGCTACGGGATAGGGAGTTTTTATGGCTACACCTTC.